The next 20 T cell receptor beta chains were all read from a single sample in a study of T cell repertoires in cytomegalovirus infection. TCRdb fed the reads into MiXCR, producing one record per CDR3 protein. The table lists around 430,000 distinct CDR3 sequences, under 55% of them singletons. No antigen has been identified for these receptors. Material: cultured PBMCs, obtained from culture after CMV antigen stimulation. Source of these receptors: a human donor in good health (CMV status not recorded). Some clones in this sample may be carry-over from other donors' samples.

The V and J genes are TRBV27 and TRBJ1-6; D call uncertain. The V and J ends lost 8 bases and 7 bases respectively, with 15 bases between them. CDR3 length equals 14 residues. CDR1 and CDR2 from the germline V gene are MNHEY and SMNVEV (reference sequence). CDR3 sequence reads: CASATDSRNSPLHF. The CDR3 DNA sequence: TGTGCCAGCGCCACGGACTCACGCAATTCACCCCTCCACTTT.

The rearrangement links TRBV20-1 to TRBJ2-3; 7 bases line up with TRBD2. Germline CDR1 is DFQATT and CDR2 is SNEGSKA (reference sequence). After removal of 1 base from V and 0 bases from J, the junction contained 10 bases not matched to a gene. This CDR3 contains 17 residues. CDR3 residues: CSARARWSGKSTDTQYF. DNA of the CDR3: TGCAGTGCTAGAGCCCGGTGGAGCGGGAAGAGCACAGATACGCAGTATTTT.

For this clonotype: Because it lacks the conserved phenylalanine or tryptophan at the end, this CDR3 is likely a read error. The chain recombines TRBV7-8 with TRBJ1-1; D unclear. The germline V gene encodes CDR1 SGHVS and CDR2 FQNEAQ. This CDR3 region has 13 residues. Trimming pared 5 bases from V and 7 bases from J, leaving 14 bases between. As DNA, the CDR3 is TGTGCCAGCAGCCACCGCTGGGTTATTGAAGCTTTCATT. Translated, it gives CASSHRWVIEAFI.

A few counts support this clonotype. The rearrangement joins TRBV2 to TRBJ2-3; D is perhaps TRBD2 (5 bases). Per germline, CDR1 SNHLY and CDR2 FYNNEI. This CDR3 has 16 residues. V was trimmed by 2 bases and J by 6 bases, leaving 18 bases between them. The CDR3 sequence is CASSERRLAPIDTQYF. CDR3 coding DNA: TGTGCCAGCAGTGAAAGGCGCCTAGCCCCCATCGATACGCAGTATTTT.

This clonotype was found a few times. The chain carries TRBV12-3 or TRBV12-4 and TRBJ2-7, with 9 bases identical to TRBD1. The CDR3 totals 14 residues. The trim removed 5 bases at V and 5 bases at J, leaving 7 bases unmatched. DNA for the CDR3: TGTGCCAGCAGTGACCGGGACAGGGATAACGAGCAGTACTTC. Its protein is CASSDRDRDNEQYF.

This clonotype has a handful of counts. The V gene is TRBV18, the J gene TRBJ1-4; maybe TRBD1 (5 bases). In germline, CDR1 is KGHSH, CDR2 LQKENI. The CDR3 has 14 residues. Deletions cut 3 bases from V and 2 bases from J, with 7 bases between. The CDR3 reads CASSPRATNEKLFF. CDR3 bases: TGTGCCAGCTCACCCAGGGCGACTAATGAAAAACTGTTTTTT.

The rearrangement uses TRBV12-3 or TRBV12-4 and TRBJ2-2, with 8 bases fitting TRBD1. V lost 4 bases to trimming and J lost 3 bases; unmatched junction nucleotides: 1. This CDR3 has 14 residues. The CDR3 here is CASSWDRYTGELFF. The CDR3 coding sequence is TGTGCCAGCAGTTGGGACAGGTACACCGGGGAGCTGTTTTTT.

This clonotype was seen only a few times. The chain recombines TRBV20-1 with TRBJ2-1; D possibly corresponds to TRBD2 (7 bases). Germline lookup yields CDR1 DFQATT and CDR2 SNEGSKA (reference sequence). The CDR3 spans 14 residues. V lost 3 bases and J 12 bases, leaving 21 bases between the germline ends. The CDR3 reads CSARERRGPKGQFF. CDR3 DNA sequence: TGCAGTGCTAGGGAAAGGCGGGGGCCCAAGGGGCAGTTCTTC.

V is TRBV5-4 and J is TRBJ1-2; the D is unclear. The germline V and J ends were trimmed by 4 bases and 7 bases, with 14 bases remaining between them. This CDR3 has 13 residues. Germline loops: CDR1 SGHNT, CDR2 YYREEE (reference sequence). The DNA for the CDR3 is TGTGCCAGCAGCCCATCTGCCAGCCTTGGCTACACCTTC. This gives the protein CASSPSASLGYTF.

The DNA of the CDR3 is TGTGCCAGCTCACCCGTGGGGTTTAGCTCCTACGAGCAGTACTTC. This encodes CASSPVGFSSYEQYF. The V gene is TRBV18, the J gene TRBJ2-7, with D unresolved. The germline gives CDR1 KGHSH, CDR2 LQKENI. V lost 3 bases, J lost 0 bases, and 12 bases lay in between. This CDR3 spans 15 amino acids.

This clonotype was detected ten times or more. V usage is TRBV7-9 and J usage is TRBJ1-2; perhaps TRBD1 as D (5 bases). Germline CDR1 and CDR2: SEHNR and FQNEAQ (reference sequence). V lost 0 bases and J 3 bases, leaving 8 bases between the germline ends. The CDR3 totals 14 residues. The CDR3 coding sequence is TGTGCCAGCAGCTTAGCAGGGGTAGACTATGGCTACACCTTC. It specifies CASSLAGVDYGYTF. Drawing the rest from reference TRBV7-9 and TRBJ1-2, the complete variable domain is DTGVSQNPRHKITKRGQNVTFRCDPISEHNRLYWYRQTLGQGPEFLTYFQNEAQLEKSRLLSDRFSAERPKGSFSTLEIQRTEQGDSAMYLCASSLAGVDYGYTFGSGTRLTVV.

There are many counts of this clonotype. The chain uses TRBV7-2 and TRBJ2-3; perhaps TRBD2 as D (5 bases). The CDR3 length is 12 residues. V dropped 2 bases and J dropped 12 bases, with 12 bases sitting between them. CDR1 is SGHTA and CDR2 is FQGNSA in the germline V gene. The DNA for the CDR3 is TGTGCCAGCAGCTTACGGACTTTTCCTCAGTATTTT. Protein sequence: CASSLRTFPQYF.

This clonotype was counted a single time. The rearrangement uses TRBV2 and TRBJ1-2, with TRBD1 matching over 9 bases. The CDR3 consists of 13 residues. V lost 7 bases and J lost 6; bases outside the gene matches: 6. Germline V gene data show CDR1 as SNHLY and CDR2 as FYNNEI. CDR3 amino acids: CASIQGQGDGYTF. CDR3 coding DNA: TGTGCCAGCATCCAGGGACAGGGAGATGGCTACACCTTC.

The CDR3 loop reads CASSVVGGDITGELFF. CDR3 sequence (DNA): TGTGCCAGCAGTGTTGTAGGGGGGGACATCACCGGGGAGCTGTTTTTT. V usage is TRBV6-1 and J usage is TRBJ2-2; D might be TRBD2 (7 bases). Germline lookup yields CDR1 MNHNS and CDR2 SASEGT. This CDR3 has 16 residues. V was clipped by 4 bases and J by 4 bases, with 16 bases between them.

This clonotype has more than one count but fewer than ten. In DNA form, the CDR3 reads TGTGCCAGCACCTCAATGGGACTAGCGGGAGTCGATACGCAGTATTTT. This encodes CASTSMGLAGVDTQYF. The rearrangement links TRBV7-4 to TRBJ2-3, with TRBD2 matching 14 bases. The CDR3 length is 16 residues. Per the germline V gene, CDR1 is SGHVT and CDR2 is SQSDAQ. The trim removed 7 bases at V and 6 bases at J, leaving 9 bases unmatched.

This clonotype was found a few times. V and J are TRBV6-2 or TRBV6-3 and TRBJ1-2, with D unresolved. The V gene's germline CDR1 is MNHEY and CDR2 SVGEGT. V lost 2 bases and J 5 bases, leaving 6 bases between the germline ends. There are 12 residues in the CDR3. The CDR3 is CASSYREYGYTF. CDR3 DNA: TGTGCCAGCAGTTACCGGGAATATGGCTACACCTTC.

This sequence joins TRBV18 and TRBJ1-1; D not certain. V was trimmed by 4 bases and J by 1 base, leaving 10 bases between them. The CDR3 runs 14 residues. The germline gives CDR1 KGHSH, CDR2 LQKENI. This CDR3 is CASSRIGGNTEAFF. In nucleotides, the CDR3 is TGTGCCAGCTCACGGATTGGAGGGAACACTGAAGCTTTCTTT.

This clonotype turned up a few times. The chain recombines TRBV12-3 or TRBV12-4 with TRBJ2-1; D possibly uses TRBD1 or TRBD2 (5 bases each). V lost 3 bases and J lost 6, with 9 bases in between. The CDR3 runs to 13 residues. The CDR3 coding sequence is TGTGCCAGCAGTTTTGGGGCGGGCAATGAGCAGTTCTTC. Translation gives CASSFGAGNEQFF.

The chain recombines TRBV6-5 with TRBJ1-3; 7 bases fit TRBD1. The V gene end was trimmed by 0 bases and the J gene end by 0 bases; junction bases not matched to a gene: 5. CDR1 MNHEY and CDR2 SVGAGI come from the germline V gene. This CDR3 comprises 17 residues. CDR3 in amino acids: CASSYSLGQVSGNTIYF. Written as DNA, the CDR3 is TGTGCCAGCAGTTACTCCCTTGGACAGGTCTCTGGAAACACCATATATTTT.

J is TRBJ2-3 and V is TRBV29-1; 8 bases align to TRBD2. Per germline, CDR1 SQVTM and CDR2 ANQGSEA. There are 17 residues in the CDR3. The trim removed 1 base at V and 1 base at J, leaving 10 bases unmatched. The CDR3 DNA is TGCAGCGTTGAAGGTGACGGGAGGGCCTTCGGCACAGATACGCAGTATTTT. This encodes CSVEGDGRAFGTDTQYF.